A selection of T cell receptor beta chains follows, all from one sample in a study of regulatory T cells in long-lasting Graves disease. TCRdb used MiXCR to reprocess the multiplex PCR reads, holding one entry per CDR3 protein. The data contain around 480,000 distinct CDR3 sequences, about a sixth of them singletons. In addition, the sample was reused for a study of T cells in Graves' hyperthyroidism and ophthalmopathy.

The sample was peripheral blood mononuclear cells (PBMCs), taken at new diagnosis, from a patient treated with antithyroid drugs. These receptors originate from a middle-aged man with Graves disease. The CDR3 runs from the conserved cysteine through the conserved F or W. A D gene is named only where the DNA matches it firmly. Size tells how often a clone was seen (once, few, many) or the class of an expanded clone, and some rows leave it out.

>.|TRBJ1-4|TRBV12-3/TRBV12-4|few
CASSLIRGEKLFF
TGTGCCAGCAGTTTAATCCGGGGTGAAAAACTGTTTTTT
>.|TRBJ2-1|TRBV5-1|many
CASSLVDTLSYNEQFF
TGCGCCAGCAGCTTGGTGGACACTCTATCCTACAATGAGCAGTTCTTC
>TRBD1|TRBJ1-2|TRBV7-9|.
CASSLPGQGAYGYTF
TGTGCCAGCAGCTTACCAGGACAGGGAGCCTATGGCTACACCTTC
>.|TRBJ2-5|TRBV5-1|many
CASSLGASQETQYF
TGCGCCAGCAGCTTGGGAGCGAGCCAAGAGACCCAGTACTTC
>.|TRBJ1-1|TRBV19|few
CASTSMGYDTEAFF
TGTGCCAGTACCTCAATGGGTTACGACACTGAAGCTTTCTTT
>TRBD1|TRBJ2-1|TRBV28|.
CASSRRDRGYNEQFF
TGTGCCAGCAGTCGGAGGGACAGGGGCTACAATGAGCAGTTCTTC
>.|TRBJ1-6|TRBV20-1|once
CRVGLVGSPLHF
TGCAGAGTGGGGTTGGTAGGTTCACCCCTCCACTTT
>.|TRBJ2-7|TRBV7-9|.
CASSAGQYSYEQYF
TGTGCCAGCAGCGCGGGACAGTACTCCTACGAGCAGTACTTC
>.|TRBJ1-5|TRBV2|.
CASGGDSNQPQHF
TGTGCCAGCGGGGGGGACAGCAATCAGCCCCAGCATTTT
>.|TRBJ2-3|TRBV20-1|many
CSAVPSDTQYF
TGCAGTGCTGTTCCCTCGGATACGCAGTATTTT
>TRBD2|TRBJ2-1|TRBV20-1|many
CSASGLVVNYNEQFF
TGCAGTGCCTCCGGACTAGTGGTAAACTACAATGAGCAGTTCTTC
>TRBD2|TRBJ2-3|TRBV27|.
CASGRVVVAGGFFLNTDTQYF
TGTGCCAGCGGGAGAGTTGTGGTAGCGGGAGGTTTCTTTTTGAACACAGATACGCAGTATTTT
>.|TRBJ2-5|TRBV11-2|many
CASRLMSGAGETQYF
TGTGCCAGCAGGCTAATGTCGGGTGCCGGAGAGACCCAGTACTTC
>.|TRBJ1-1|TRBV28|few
CASSLPGSPAAFF
TGTGCCAGCAGTTTACCGGGCAGCCCGGCTGCTTTCTTT
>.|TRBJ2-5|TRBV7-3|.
CASSLSGGEETQYF
TGTGCCAGCAGCTTAAGTGGGGGCGAAGAGACCCAGTACTTC
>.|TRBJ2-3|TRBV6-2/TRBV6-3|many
CASRNKLGATQYF
TGTGCCAGCAGAAACAAGTTGGGAGCTACGCAGTATTTT
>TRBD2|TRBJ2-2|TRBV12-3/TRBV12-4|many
CASSFRLAENTGELFF
TGTGCCAGCAGTTTCCGACTAGCGGAGAACACCGGGGAGCTGTTTTTT
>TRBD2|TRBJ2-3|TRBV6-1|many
CASSQPPGGTQYF
TGTGCCAGCAGCCAGCCTCCGGGAGGTACGCAGTATTTT
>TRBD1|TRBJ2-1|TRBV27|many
CASSWTGSSYNEQFF
TGTGCCAGCAGTTGGACAGGGAGCTCCTACAATGAGCAGTTCTTC
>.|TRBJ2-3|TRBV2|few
CASSAPGDLDTQYF
TGTGCCAGCAGTGCGCCGGGAGACTTAGATACGCAGTATTTT
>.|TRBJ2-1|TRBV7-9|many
CASSSVPGGYNEQFF
TGTGCCAGCAGCTCCGTCCCAGGGGGGTACAATGAGCAGTTCTTC
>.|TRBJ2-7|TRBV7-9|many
CASSSPGARYEQYF
TGTGCCAGCAGCTCTCCGGGGGCCCGTTACGAGCAGTACTTC
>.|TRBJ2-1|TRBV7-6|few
CASSFAGIYNEQFF
TGTGCCAGCAGCTTCGCCGGGATTTACAATGAGCAGTTCTTC
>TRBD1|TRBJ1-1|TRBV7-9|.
CASSPTPTGLAFF
TGTGCCAGCAGTCCTACTCCGACAGGGTTGGCTTTCTTT
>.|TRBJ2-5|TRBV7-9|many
CASSRPSGFQETQYF
TGTGCCAGCAGCCGCCCGTCGGGGTTCCAAGAGACCCAGTACTTC
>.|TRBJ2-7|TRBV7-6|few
CASSLFPRGGSYEQYF
TGTGCCAGCAGCTTATTTCCAAGAGGGGGATCCTACGAGCAGTACTTC
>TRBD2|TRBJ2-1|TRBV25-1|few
CASTFSGGRNEQFF
TGTGCCAGCACCTTTAGCGGGGGACGGAATGAGCAGTTCTTC
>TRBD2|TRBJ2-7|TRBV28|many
CASTPIASGLFYEQYF
TGTGCCAGCACTCCCATAGCTAGCGGGTTATTCTACGAGCAGTACTTC
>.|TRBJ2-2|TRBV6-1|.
CASSWGSGELFF
TGTGCCAGCAGCTGGGGGTCCGGGGAGCTGTTTTTT
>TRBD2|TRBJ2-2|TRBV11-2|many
CASSHGTSGIAGELFF
TGTGCCAGCAGCCACGGGACTAGCGGGATCGCCGGGGAGCTGTTTTTT
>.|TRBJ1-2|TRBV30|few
CAWSDSRLGGYTF
TGTGCCTGGAGCGACAGTAGACTTGGTGGCTACACCTTC
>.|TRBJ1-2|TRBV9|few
CASRPIRRDTNYGYTF
TGTGCCAGCAGGCCCATTCGCCGGGACACTAACTATGGCTACACCTTC
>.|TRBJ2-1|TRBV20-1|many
CSARPGRLAPNNEQFF
TGCAGTGCTAGACCTGGTAGGCTAGCGCCGAACAATGAGCAGTTCTTC
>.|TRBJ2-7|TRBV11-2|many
CASSFPQAHEQYF
TGTGCCAGCAGCTTCCCCCAGGCCCACGAGCAGTACTTC
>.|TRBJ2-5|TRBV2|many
CASNRDGTQYF
TGTGCCAGCAACAGGGATGGGACCCAGTACTTC
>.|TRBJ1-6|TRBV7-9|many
CASSLSSNSPLHF
TGTGCCAGCAGCTTATCTTCCAATTCACCCCTCCACTTT
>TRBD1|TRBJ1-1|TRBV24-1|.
CATSETTGETFF
TGTGCCACCAGTGAAACTACAGGGGAGACTTTCTTT
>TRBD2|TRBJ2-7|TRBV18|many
CASSPGAGTYEQYF
TGTGCCAGCTCACCGGGAGCGGGAACTTACGAGCAGTACTTC
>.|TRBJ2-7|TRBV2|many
CASSVAAGFYEQYF
TGTGCCAGCAGTGTAGCAGCGGGCTTCTACGAGCAGTACTTC
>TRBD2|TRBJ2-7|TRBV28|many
CASSLGLAGAGQYF
TGTGCCAGCAGTTTAGGGCTAGCGGGAGCAGGGCAGTACTTC
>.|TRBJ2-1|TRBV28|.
CASAGSGVYNEQFF
TGTGCCTCAGCAGGATCAGGGGTCTACAATGAGCAGTTCTTC
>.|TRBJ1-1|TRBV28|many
CASSSRRQTNTEAFF
TGTGCCAGCAGTTCCCGCCGACAGACGAACACTGAAGCTTTCTTT
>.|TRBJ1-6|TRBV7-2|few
CASRTAPLADSPLHF
TGTGCCAGCAGAACGGCACCACTGGCGGATTCACCCCTCCACTTT
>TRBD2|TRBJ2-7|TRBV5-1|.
CASSLGSGGLAGAYEQYF
TGCGCCAGCAGCTTGGGCTCAGGGGGACTAGCGGGAGCTTACGAGCAGTACTTC
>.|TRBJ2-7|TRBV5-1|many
CASSPRGFEQYF
TGCGCCAGCAGCCCGAGGGGCTTCGAGCAGTACTTC
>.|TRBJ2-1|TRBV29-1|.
CSAKGGGRRDEQFF
TGCAGCGCCAAGGGAGGGGGACGTAGGGATGAGCAGTTCTTC
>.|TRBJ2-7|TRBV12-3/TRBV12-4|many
CASSRQLEQYF
TGTGCCAGCAGTAGACAACTCGAGCAGTACTTC
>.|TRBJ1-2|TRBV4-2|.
CASSQDNTANYGYTF
TGTGCCAGCAGCCAAGATAACACGGCTAACTATGGCTACACCTTC
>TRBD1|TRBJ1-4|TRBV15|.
CATGGATGWREKLFF
TGTGCCACGGGGGGGGCGACAGGGTGGCGTGAAAAACTGTTTTTT
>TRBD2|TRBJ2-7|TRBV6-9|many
CASSSTWREGYEQYF
TGTGCCAGCAGTTCCACGTGGCGGGAGGGGTACGAGCAGTACTTC
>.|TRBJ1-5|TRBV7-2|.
CASSLRPGISNQPQHF
TGTGCCAGCAGCTTACGCCCCGGGATTAGCAATCAGCCCCAGCATTTT
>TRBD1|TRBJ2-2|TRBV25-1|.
CASRGQGARTGELLF
TGTGCCAGCAGGGGACAGGGGGCGCGCACCGGGGAGCTGCTTTTT